Only one count was recorded for the clone carrying this T cell receptor (beta chain). Its antigen is not identified. This sample stems from a study of shared clonotypes between healthy human individuals. Study at large: Samples came from two female and a few male donors aged 18 to 49.

In the source study's methods: Filtering differed for immunoSEQ, which gave only junction sequences without quality scores. Clones were sequenced by immunoSEQ multiplex PCR, and TCRdb holds only the in-frame ones, with some missing. The V and J calls and the clone size are those of that table, but D and trimming were determined from the DNA. This sample has more than 2,000,000 clones, with roughly nine tenths found just once. The CDR3 is 14 residues long. CDR1 SGHDT and CDR2 YYEEEE come from the germline V gene. V was clipped by 0 bases and J by 5 bases; unmatched bases: 4. Findings and limits, study-wide: The four-donor shared clonotypes exceeded non-shared clonotypes in generation probability, with non-shared ones scoring lower. For sorted subsets, rarefaction showed incomplete sequencing despite large depth.

The chain employs TRBV5-6 and TRBJ1-1; 7 bases match TRBD1. The sequencing sample was made of naive CD4+ T cells sorted from blood. Subset here: CD45RA+ positively selected. The sequence was obtained from a young man in good health. The CDR3: CASSLGQGWTEAFF. CDR3 sequence (DNA): TGTGCCAGCAGCTTGGGACAGGGCTGGACTGAAGCTTTCTTT.